This TCR beta chain was retrieved from a study of T-cell reconstitution after alpha-beta-depleted transplantation in children. V shed 2 bases, J shed 8 bases, and the junction held 4 bases outside the gene matches. The CDR3 has 15 amino acids. The germline V gene has CDR1 SGHRS and CDR2 YFSETQ. This clonotype was detected only a few times. What it recognizes is unknown. Findings and caveats of the study: Recipient T cells and thymic progenitors that survived gave rise to the high TCRbeta diversity observed at day 60 in some patients. By one year post-transplant, T-cell counts and diversity largely arose from T cells that were newly produced. Reported findings indicate that, about two months after transplant, alpha-beta T cells came from several hundred expanded clones, which were derived from non-depleted graft cells.

As it was prepared, the TCRbeta library received unique molecular identifiers. One entry per CDR3 protein, called by TCRdb with MiXCR from the PCR reads. There are 450,000 to 600,000 distinct CDR3 sequences in the sample; over 10% occur only once, and around 2.2% lies in the top ten. This receptor was obtained from a male patient younger than 18 who had a stem cell transplant for acute myeloid leukemia, so the T cells may come from the graft donor. Specimen: PBMCs, mostly from graft donor cells, collected 360 days after TCRalphabeta/CD19-depleted stem cell transplant. The genes are TRBV5-1 and TRBJ2-1; TRBD2 matches at 13 bases. The CDR3 DNA reads as TGCGCCAGCAGCTTTGGACTAGCGGGAGTCGATGAGCAGTTCTTC. Translation: CASSFGLAGVDEQFF.